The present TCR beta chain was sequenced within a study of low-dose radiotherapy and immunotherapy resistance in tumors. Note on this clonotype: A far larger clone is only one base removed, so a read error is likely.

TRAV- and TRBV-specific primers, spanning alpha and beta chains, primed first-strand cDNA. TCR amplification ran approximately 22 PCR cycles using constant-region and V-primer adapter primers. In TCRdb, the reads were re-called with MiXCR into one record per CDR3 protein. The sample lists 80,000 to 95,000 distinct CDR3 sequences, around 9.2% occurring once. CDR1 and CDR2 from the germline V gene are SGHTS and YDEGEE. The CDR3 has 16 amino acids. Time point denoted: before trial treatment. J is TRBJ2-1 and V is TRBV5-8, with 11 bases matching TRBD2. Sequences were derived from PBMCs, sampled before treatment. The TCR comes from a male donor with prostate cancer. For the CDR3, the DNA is TGTGCCAACAGCTCGGCAGCTAGCGGGGGGTACAATGAGCAGTTCTTC. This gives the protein CANSSAASGGYNEQFF.